The 15 T cell receptor beta chains presented below share a single source sample, sequenced in a study of cytomegalovirus exposure and HLA in healthy donors. Clones were sequenced by immunoSEQ multiplex PCR, and TCRdb holds only the in-frame ones, with some missing. The sample has over 85,000 clones, approximately 95% seen once. The sequenced material came from PBMCs. These receptor sequences come from a woman aged 25 to 39 in good health and CMV-seropositive.

The rearrangement links TRBV10-3 to TRBJ2-3; tentative D call: TRBD2 (7 bases). CDR1 is ENHRY, CDR2 SYGVKD, per germline. V dropped 2 bases and J dropped 4 bases, with 19 bases sitting between them. The CDR3 runs 17 residues. The CDR3 loop is CAISEQIGRGAADTQYF. DNA for the CDR3: TGTGCCATCAGTGAGCAAATCGGCCGGGGGGCGGCAGATACGCAGTATTTT.

This chain uses TRBV19 with TRBJ1-4, with unresolved D. The CDR3 has 17 amino acids. CDR1 and CDR2 (germline): LNHDA, SQIVND (reference sequence). Between the trimmed V and J ends, which lost 6 bases and 0 bases, there was a span of 17 bases. CDR3 DNA: TGTGCCAGTAGAGCCCTTGATAGCGAAGCAACTAATGAAAAACTGTTTTTT. This translates into CASRALDSEATNEKLFF.

V is TRBV15 and J is TRBJ2-5; 7 bases agree with TRBD1. This CDR3 is 13 amino acids long. Germline CDR1 is LNHNV and CDR2 is YYDKDF (reference sequence). V was pared by 6 bases and J by 0 bases, with 1 base of the junction left unmatched. CDR3 protein: CATRDRDQETQYF. The CDR3 nucleotides read TGTGCCACCAGAGACAGGGACCAAGAGACCCAGTACTTC.

This chain uses TRBV7-2 with TRBJ1-2; D may be TRBD1 (6 bases). CDR3 length: 14 amino acids. Trimming stripped 3 bases from V and 6 bases from J, with 14 bases between. The germline CDR1 and CDR2 sequences are SGHTA and FQGNSA. CDR3: CASSLYGGPDGYTF. The DNA for the CDR3 is TGTGCCAGCAGCTTGTACGGGGGGCCGGATGGCTACACCTTC.

The chain links TRBV7-9 to TRBJ2-1; D uncertain. Trimming pared 3 bases from V and 2 bases from J, leaving 11 bases between. The CDR3 is 15 residues long. The germline V gene has CDR1 SEHNR and CDR2 FQNEAQ (reference sequence). The CDR3 DNA reads as TGTGCCAGCAGCTTTTATAGACTCGCCTACAATGAGCAGTTCTTC. Translating it yields CASSFYRLAYNEQFF.

This clone has a handful of counts. This chain uses TRBV5-1 with TRBJ1-5; D is uncertain. This CDR3 has 14 amino acids. The V and J ends lost 0 bases and 7 bases respectively, with 11 bases between them. Germline lookup yields CDR1 SGHRS and CDR2 YFSETQ. As DNA, the CDR3 is TGCGCCAGCAGCTTGGGTGGCAGAGGGCAGCCCCAGCATTTT. Translating it yields CASSLGGRGQPQHF.

The gene calls are TRBV5-5 and TRBJ2-1; maybe TRBD2 (5 bases). This CDR3 comprises 16 residues. V was trimmed by 1 base and J by 4 bases, leaving 15 bases between them. Germline loops: CDR1 SGHKS, CDR2 YYEKEE (reference sequence). In DNA, the CDR3 is TGTGCCAGCAGCTTGCTCGGAGCGGACCCTTACAATGAGCAGTTCTTC. This encodes CASSLLGADPYNEQFF.

This clone appeared a single time. The CDR3 DNA reads TGTGCCAGCAGTGATGTTGGACAGGGCGGAAACATTCAGTACTTC. Translating gives CASSDVGQGGNIQYF. This rearrangement joins TRBV2 to TRBJ2-4; 8 bases are a match to TRBD1. J gave up 6 bases and V 3 bases, and 7 bases lay outside the gene matches. Germline CDR1 SNHLY, CDR2 FYNNEI. The length of the CDR3 is 15 residues.

The chain employs TRBV10-3 and TRBJ2-5; a weak D match, TRBD1 (5 bases). The DNA end favors TRBJ2-7, so the J call may be wrong. Germline values: CDR1 ENHRY, CDR2 SYGVKD. This CDR3 is 15 amino acids long. CDR3 DNA: TGTGCCATCAGTGAGGGGGCGGCCTCCTACAGCGAGCAGTACTTC. Protein sequence: CAISEGAASYSEQYF.

This chain connects TRBV6-6 to TRBJ2-1, with 8 bases lining up with TRBD2. The CDR3 runs to 14 residues. Germline CDR1 is MNHNY and CDR2 is SVGAGI (reference sequence). J lost 5 bases, V lost 5 bases, and 5 bases had no gene match. The CDR3 protein is CASSAGLDHNEQFF. The CDR3 DNA reads TGTGCCAGCAGTGCGGGACTAGATCACAATGAGCAGTTCTTC.

The V and J genes are TRBV29-1 and TRBJ2-5; D gene unclear. This CDR3 comprises 12 residues. V was trimmed by 2 bases and J by 4 bases, leaving 8 bases between them. Germline lookup yields CDR1 SQVTM and CDR2 ANQGSEA. The CDR3 sequence is CSVELSLETQYF. CDR3 DNA: TGCAGCGTTGAACTCTCCTTAGAGACCCAGTACTTC.

DNA of the CDR3: TGTGCCAGCAGCTACGGACAGGGTATGGATGGCTACACCTTC. Its protein product is CASSYGQGMDGYTF. The chain has TRBV7-9 and TRBJ1-2, with 8 bases fitting TRBD1. Germline lookup yields CDR1 SEHNR and CDR2 FQNEAQ (reference sequence). The CDR3 has 14 amino acids. V dropped 4 bases and J dropped 6; count of bases not matched to a gene: 7. The variable domain in full, with the rest retrieved from reference TRBV7-9 and TRBJ1-2, is DTGVSQNPRHKITKRGQNVTFRCDPISEHNRLYWYRQTLGQGPEFLTYFQNEAQLEKSRLLSDRFSAERPKGSFSTLEIQRTEQGDSAMYLCASSYGQGMDGYTFGSGTRLTVV.

The V gene is TRBV5-1, the J gene TRBJ2-1; D is ambiguous. V lost 0 bases and J 3 bases, leaving 13 bases between the germline ends. This CDR3 contains 16 residues. Germline V gene data show CDR1 as SGHRS and CDR2 as YFSETQ. The DNA of the CDR3 is TGCGCCAGCAGCTTGGCCCGTGTCCTAGACTACAATGAGCAGTTCTTC. It is translated as CASSLARVLDYNEQFF.

The chain has TRBV27 and TRBJ2-7; D is ambiguous. Germline CDR1 MNHEY, CDR2 SMNVEV (reference sequence). This CDR3 has 15 residues. V lost 6 bases to trimming and J lost 1 base, with 16 bases between them. The CDR3 region is CASRPYRTASYEQYF. The CDR3 coding sequence is TGTGCCAGCAGACCTTACAGAACCGCATCCTACGAGCAGTACTTC.

The rearrangement links TRBV2 to TRBJ1-2; 8 positions agree with TRBD1. V trimming: 8 bases; J trimming: 6 bases; junction bases outside the gene matches: 8. CDR1 and CDR2 (germline): SNHLY, FYNNEI. The CDR3 runs 13 residues. CDR3 region: CASREGQVDGYTF. The CDR3 DNA sequence: TGTGCCAGCCGAGAGGGACAGGTCGATGGCTACACCTTC. Supplemented by reference TRBV2 and TRBJ1-2, the full variable domain reads EPEVTQTPSHQVTQMGQEVILRCVPISNHLYFYWYRQILGQKVEFLVSFYNNEISEKSEIFDDQFSVERPDGSNFTLKIRSTKLEDSAMYFCASREGQVDGYTFGSGTRLTVV.